This T cell receptor beta chain comes out of a study of blood T cell dynamics during melanoma immunotherapy. For the study at large: First-line therapy was either pembrolizumab or nivolumab with ipilimumab for metastatic melanoma.

The method was immunoSEQ multiplex PCR; TCRdb's version includes in-frame clones alone and lacks a portion of them. This table holds more than 13,000 clones, 80% to 95% found once. Stated time point: week 3, after first cycle of checkpoint inhibitor. V gave up 6 bases and J gave up 7 bases, with 9 bases separating them. Germline V CDR1 and CDR2: LGHNT, FRNRAP. The CDR3 contains 11 residues. This material consisted of blood, taken from a patient treated with checkpoint blockade. The rearrangement uses TRBV12-5 and TRBJ1-1; perhaps TRBD1 as D (5 bases). The source of this sequence is a human donor with melanoma. The CDR3: CASGTRGEAFF. CDR3 coding DNA: TGTGCTAGTGGAACAAGGGGTGAAGCTTTCTTT.